Following are 31 T cell receptor beta chains from one sample sequenced in a study of vaccination effects on CD4 cells after COVID-19. Sequencing was performed with immunoSEQ multiplex PCR; in TCRdb, only in-frame clones are kept and a portion is missing. The sample includes 23,000 or so clones, roughly 76% of them seen just once. Prior to sequencing, the ViraFEST assay stimulated PBMC with viral peptide pools, which expanded the antigen-specific CD4+ T cells. Upon completion of under eleven days in culture, CD4+ T cells were isolated. Either the BNT162b2 or mRNA-1273 vaccine was given to participants in two doses. Their specific antigens are unknown. The sample consisted of CD4+ T cells from PBMCs cultured with SARS-CoV-2 spike peptides, taken after COVID-19 vaccination. These receptor sequences come from a human donor who received a COVID-19 vaccine. Some clones in this sample may be carry-over from other donors' samples.

This clone was observed a single time. The chain employs TRBV10-2 and TRBJ2-3; the D is unclear. V was trimmed by 7 bases and J by 1 base, leaving 12 bases between them. The germline CDR1 and CDR2 sequences are WSHSY and SAAADI. The CDR3 runs to 14 residues. CDR3: CASTPGGRTDTQYF. Here the CDR3 DNA reads TGCGCCAGCACCCCGGGTGGTCGCACAGATACGCAGTATTTT.

The V gene is TRBV6-5, the J gene TRBJ1-5; D possibly corresponds to TRBD1 (5 bases). Trimming shortened V by 6 bases and J by 6 bases, and 18 bases separated the two germline ends. Germline loops: CDR1 MNHEY, CDR2 SVGAGI. CDR3 size: 15 residues. Here the CDR3 reads CASSTDTHLGQPQHF. CDR3 nucleotide sequence: TGTGCCAGCAGCACGGACACACATCTAGGTCAGCCCCAGCATTTT.

This clone came up a few times. The chain links TRBV2 to TRBJ2-7, with no clear D. Germline lookup yields CDR1 SNHLY and CDR2 FYNNEI. The V end was cut by 2 bases, the J end by 1 base, with 3 bases between. The CDR3 covers 12 residues. The CDR3 sequence: CASSERSYEQYV. The CDR3 nucleotides read TGTGCCAGCAGTGAACGGTCCTACGAGCAGTACGTC.

The chain couples TRBV23-1 to TRBJ2-7; a weak D match, TRBD1 (6 bases). TRBV23-1 qualifies as an ORF whose function is uncertain. The CDR3 is made up of 15 amino acids. The V end lost 3 bases, the J end lost 3 bases, and 15 bases lay between the germline ends. The chain's CDR3 is CASSHHGTLHYEQYV. As DNA, the CDR3 is TGCGCCAGCAGTCATCACGGGACACTTCACTACGAGCAGTACGTC.

V usage is TRBV7-3 and J usage is TRBJ1-2; possible D gene TRBD1, 5 bases. From germline, CDR1 is SGHTA and CDR2 FQGTGA. Trimming pared 3 bases from V and 4 bases from J, leaving 18 bases between. The CDR3 extends over 16 amino acids. CDR3 sequence reads: CASSFGGTEASYGYTF. The CDR3 DNA follows: TGTGCCAGCAGCTTCGGGGGGACGGAGGCCTCCTATGGCTACACCTTC.

The J gene is TRBJ2-3, the V gene TRBV9, with D perhaps matching TRBD2 (6 bases). Germline loops: CDR1 SGDLS, CDR2 YYNGEE. Trimming shortened V by 0 bases and J by 0 bases, and 11 bases separated the two germline ends. The CDR3 extends over 16 amino acids. The chain's CDR3 is CASSVGVAASTDTQYF. The DNA for the CDR3 is TGTGCCAGCAGCGTAGGTGTAGCGGCTAGCACAGATACGCAGTATTTT. Variable domain in full (rest from reference TRBV9 and TRBJ2-3): DSGVTQTPKHLITATGQRVTLRCSPRSGDLSVYWYQQSLDQGLQFLIQYYNGEERAKGNILERFSAQQFPDLHSELNLSSLELGDSALYFCASSVGVAASTDTQYFGPGTRLTVL.

This clone was counted only a few times. V is TRBV7-8 and J is TRBJ1-3; D gene uncertain. The CDR3 runs to 15 residues. Germline CDR1 SGHVS, CDR2 FQNEAQ. With 5 bases removed from V and 0 bases from J, the gap between germline ends came to 11 bases. The CDR3 bases are TGTGCCAGCAGCGGGCGCCTTGGCTCTGGAAACACCATATATTTT. Protein: CASSGRLGSGNTIYF.

The rearrangement links TRBV5-1 to TRBJ1-1; D ambiguous. Trimming removed 4 bases from V and 4 bases from J, with 11 bases in between. Per germline, CDR1 SGHRS and CDR2 YFSETQ. The CDR3 covers 13 residues. This CDR3 reads CASSGGALTEAFF. CDR3 bases: TGCGCCAGCAGCGGTGGAGCCCTCACTGAAGCTTTCTTT.

This clone was counted only a few times. J is TRBJ1-1 and V is TRBV6-5, with D perhaps TRBD1 (5 bases). The CDR3 extends over 15 amino acids. The V gene lost 6 bases and the J gene lost 2 bases, with 16 bases spanning the gap. CDR1 is MNHEY, CDR2 SVGAGI, per germline. The CDR3 reads CASRVPGGANTEAFF. The CDR3 nucleotides read TGTGCCAGCAGGGTACCAGGAGGGGCAAACACTGAAGCTTTCTTT.

The V call is TRBV30, the J call TRBJ2-3, with 9 bases that match TRBD2. The CDR3 loop spans 14 amino acids. V shed 0 bases, J shed 2 bases, and the junction held 0 bases outside the gene matches. CDR1 GTSNPN and CDR2 SVGIG come from the germline V gene (reference sequence). The CDR3 protein is CAWSVGLATDTQYF. The CDR3 bases are TGTGCCTGGAGTGTGGGACTAGCCACAGATACGCAGTATTTT.

The chain links TRBV18 to TRBJ2-7; 7 bases line up with TRBD1. The CDR3 consists of 15 residues. V trimming: 2 bases; J trimming: 3 bases; junction bases outside the gene matches: 7. The germline gives CDR1 KGHSH, CDR2 LQKENI. The chain's CDR3 is CASSPERGPYYEQYV. Here the CDR3 DNA reads TGTGCCAGCTCACCAGAAAGGGGGCCATACTACGAGCAGTACGTC.

This rearrangement joins TRBV7-9 to TRBJ2-5; 7 nucleotides match TRBD2. CDR3 length: 16 residues. Germline V gene lookup returns CDR1 SEHNR and CDR2 FQNEAQ (reference sequence). V dropped 3 bases and J dropped 2; count of bases not matched to a gene: 9. The CDR3 DNA sequence: TGTGCCAGCAGCTTCAGCGGGGCCATGAAACAAGAGACCCAGTACTTC. Protein product: CASSFSGAMKQETQYF.

The chain recombines TRBV15 with TRBJ1-2, with 8 bases matching TRBD1. V lost 0 bases to trimming and J lost 6 bases; unmatched junction nucleotides: 6. Germline-derived CDR1 and CDR2 are LNHNV and YYDKDF (reference sequence). The length of the CDR3 is 15 residues. The CDR3 coding sequence is TGTGCCACCAGCAGAGATGGACAGGGAACGGATGGCTACACCTTC. This translates into CATSRDGQGTDGYTF.

By share, this clone counts as medium-sized (0.01 to 0.1%). This sample includes further DNA sequences coding for the same CDR3. This rearrangement joins TRBV4-2 to TRBJ2-5; 7 nucleotides match TRBD2. The germline V gene has CDR1 LGHNA and CDR2 YNFKEQ. J was trimmed by 1 base and V by 0 bases; bases with no gene match: 2. This CDR3 has 15 residues. CDR3 sequence reads: CASSQDGRVQETQYF. The CDR3 DNA follows: TGTGCCAGCAGCCAAGATGGGAGGGTCCAAGAGACCCAGTACTTC.

The V gene is TRBV2, the J gene TRBJ1-2, with D uncertain. The V gene lost 2 bases and the J gene lost 5 bases, with 9 bases spanning the gap. Germline values: CDR1 SNHLY, CDR2 FYNNEI. This CDR3 region has 13 residues. CDR3 DNA sequence: TGTGCCAGCAGTGAAAACCCCGAATATGGCTACACCTTC. It yields the protein CASSENPEYGYTF.

J is TRBJ2-7 and V is TRBV5-4, with 10 bases matching TRBD1. CDR3 length: 14 amino acids. V dropped 3 bases and J dropped 5; count of bases not matched to a gene: 5. Germline V gene data show CDR1 as SGHNT and CDR2 as YYREEE (reference sequence). CDR3 protein: CASSSGQGYHEQYV. The CDR3 DNA is TGTGCCAGCAGCTCGGGACAGGGGTACCACGAGCAGTACGTC.

This chain connects TRBV7-2 to TRBJ2-7; D may match TRBD1 or TRBD2 (5 bases each). The ends were cut back, 3 bases at V and 0 bases at J, with 12 bases in the middle. Germline V gives CDR1 SGHTA, CDR2 FQGNSA. The CDR3 is made up of 15 amino acids. CDR3 residues: CASSFGTASSYEQYV. CDR3 DNA sequence: TGTGCCAGCAGCTTCGGGACCGCTTCCTCCTACGAGCAGTACGTC.

The V gene is TRBV6-5, the J gene TRBJ2-2; the D call may be TRBD1 or TRBD2 (5 bases each). V was shortened by 8 bases and J by 2 bases, with 9 bases between the two germline ends. The CDR3 covers 13 residues. Germline CDR1 is MNHEY and CDR2 is SVGAGI. The CDR3 region has the DNA TGTGCCAGCGGGACGGGTAACACCGGGGAGCTGTTTTTT. Protein: CASGTGNTGELFF.

The chain carries TRBV24-1 and TRBJ2-7; D is unclear. Germline values: CDR1 KGHDR, CDR2 SFDVKD. CDR3 length: 9 amino acids. Trimming removed 6 bases from V and 9 bases from J, with 5 bases in between. CDR3 loop: CATSSGQYV. DNA for the CDR3: TGTGCCACCAGTTCTGGGCAGTACGTC.

The rearrangement links TRBV7-3 to TRBJ2-1; 7 bases fit TRBD2. Germline V CDR1 and CDR2: SGHTA, FQGTGA. The V and J ends lost 2 bases and 9 bases, in that order; junction bases with no gene match: 19. CDR3 length: 18 amino acids. In DNA form, the CDR3 reads TGTGCCAGCAGCTTACAGATCGGGGGGTTAGGCATGTATGGTGAGCAGTTCTTC. It codes for CASSLQIGGLGMYGEQFF.

The rearrangement links TRBV10-2 to TRBJ2-2; D gene ambiguous. The CDR3 length is 12 residues. With 4 bases removed from V and 9 bases from J, the gap between germline ends came to 9 bases. CDR1 is WSHSY and CDR2 is SAAADI in the germline V gene. The DNA of the CDR3 is TGCGCCAGCAGTGTCCCCCCCAGGGAGCTGTTTTTT. This translates into CASSVPPRELFF.

This chain joins TRBV28 and TRBJ1-2, with TRBD1 as a possible D gene (5 bases). CDR1 is MDHEN, CDR2 SYDVKM, per germline. Trimming took off 6 bases at V and 2 bases at J, with 22 bases between the two ends. The CDR3 has 17 residues. The CDR3 spells CASRAPVGTLENYGYTF. For the CDR3, the DNA is TGTGCCAGCAGGGCGCCCGTGGGGACGTTGGAAAACTATGGCTACACCTTC.

The rearrangement links TRBV19 to TRBJ1-3; D gene uncertain. The CDR3 runs to 17 residues. In germline, CDR1 is LNHDA, CDR2 SQIVND (reference sequence). The V end was cut by 8 bases, the J end by 0 bases, with 20 bases between. CDR3 DNA: TGTGCCAGTTCGTTTTCAATACAGCTTACCTCTGGAAACACCATATATTTT. The encoded protein is CASSFSIQLTSGNTIYF.

The chain recombines TRBV30 with TRBJ1-6; 8 bases fit TRBD1. V trimming: 3 bases; J trimming: 2 bases; junction bases outside the gene matches: 6. CDR3 length equals 16 residues. Germline values: CDR1 GTSNPN, CDR2 SVGIG (reference sequence). CDR3 protein: CAWSADRGAYNSPLHF. CDR3 nucleotide sequence: TGTGCCTGGAGCGCTGACAGGGGCGCCTATAATTCACCCCTCCACTTT.

The CDR3 here is CAWSVGQGPNIQYF. CDR3 coding DNA: TGTGCCTGGAGTGTAGGTCAGGGGCCAAACATTCAGTACTTC. The J gene is TRBJ2-4, the V gene TRBV30; TRBD1 might be the D (6 bases). V shed 0 bases and J shed 6 bases, with 12 bases lying between them. CDR1 and CDR2 (germline): GTSNPN, SVGIG (reference sequence). CDR3 size: 14 residues.

J is TRBJ1-6 and V is TRBV12-5; D gene uncertain. The V end lost 6 bases, the J end lost 10 bases, and 13 bases lay between the germline ends. This CDR3 region has 13 residues. Germline CDR1 and CDR2: LGHNT and FRNRAP. CDR3 protein: CASGLFSASPLHF. CDR3 bases: TGTGCTAGTGGCCTCTTTTCGGCGTCACCCCTCCACTTT.

This clone was counted a few times. The chain joins TRBV6-1 to TRBJ2-2; D is unclear. CDR3 length equals 13 residues. Trimming stripped 5 bases from V and 6 bases from J, with 10 bases between. CDR1 and CDR2 from the germline V gene are MNHNS and SASEGT. The DNA for the CDR3 is TGTGCCAGCAGTAACGAGGTCCCCGGGGAGCTGTTTTTT. This sequence encodes CASSNEVPGELFF.

This clone showed up just a few times. V is TRBV6-5 and J is TRBJ1-2; D might be TRBD1 (5 bases). The germline V gene has CDR1 MNHEY and CDR2 SVGAGI. The CDR3 spans 12 residues. V lost 6 bases and J 6 bases, leaving 11 bases between the germline ends. CDR3 sequence (DNA): TGTGCCAGCAGCGCGACAGAGGATGGCTACACCTTC. Translating gives CASSATEDGYTF.

The chain uses TRBV27 and TRBJ1-6; D uncertain. The germline V gene has CDR1 MNHEY and CDR2 SMNVEV (reference sequence). The length of the CDR3 is 16 residues. Trimming cost V 5 bases and J 2 bases, with 13 bases left between them. The CDR3 loop is CASSIWGKAYNSPLHF. The DNA of the CDR3 is TGTGCCAGCAGTATTTGGGGAAAGGCCTATAATTCACCCCTCCACTTT.

V is TRBV12-5 and J is TRBJ1-3; D is uncertain. Deletions cut 8 bases from V and 3 bases from J, with 8 bases between. CDR1 LGHNT and CDR2 FRNRAP come from the germline V gene. The CDR3 is 12 amino acids. The CDR3 is CASRFGGNTIYF. Here the CDR3 DNA reads TGTGCTAGTAGGTTTGGTGGAAACACCATATATTTT.

The chain has TRBV6-1 and TRBJ1-1; D possibly corresponds to TRBD1 (6 bases). V was clipped by 2 bases and J by 3 bases, with 19 bases between them. Per the germline V gene, CDR1 is MNHNS and CDR2 is SASEGT. There are 17 residues in the CDR3. CDR3 residues: CASSEFGGGVGYTEAFF. The DNA for the CDR3 is TGTGCCAGCAGTGAATTTGGGGGCGGAGTTGGATACACTGAAGCTTTCTTT.